This TCR beta chain is from a study of response to subunit inactivated influenza vaccine. V lost 0 bases to trimming and J lost 5 bases, with 7 bases between them. The CDR3 is made up of 13 amino acids. Germline CDR1 and CDR2: SEHNR and FQNEAQ (reference sequence). This clonotype has just a few counts. MiXCR was run by TCRdb on the RT-PCR reads, yielding one entry per CDR3 protein. The table lists around 490,000 distinct CDR3 sequences, less than 8% of them singletons. The clonotype originates from a man aged 45 to 70 who received an inactivated influenza vaccine. The chain joins TRBV7-9 to TRBJ1-1; perhaps TRBD1 as D (5 bases). The source material was PBMCs from blood, sampled roughly 24 months after vaccination. This CDR3 reads CASSLAGETEAFF. CDR3 nucleotides: TGTGCCAGCAGCTTAGCGGGGGAGACTGAAGCTTTCTTT.